What follows is one T cell receptor beta chain and its context. Cohort assignment relied on participant-reported clinical history. This entry comes from a study of blood T cell repertoires in COVID-19. Trimming took 5 bases from V and 2 from J, leaving 9 bases between them. This CDR3 has 13 amino acids. Germline CDR1 reads LNHDA; CDR2 reads SQIVND (reference sequence). Using immunoSEQ multiplex PCR, the repertoire was profiled, and TCRdb retains in-frame clones only, with some absent. The sample gives some 180,000 clones, roughly 89% of which show up once; 3% to 3.5% is in the top ten. The chain joins TRBV19 to TRBJ2-5; D is unclear. The specimen was PBMCs or T cells enriched from blood (not recorded which). This TCR came from a woman in her 30s who had been exposed to COVID-19. The CDR3 is CASSFTSQETQYF. CDR3 sequence (DNA): TGTGCCAGTAGTTTCACATCGCAAGAGACCCAGTACTTC.